This TCR beta chain is from a study of blood T cell repertoires in COVID-19. At the level of the study: PBMCs, B-cell-depleted T cells, or T cells provided the cDNA or gDNA that made up the material.

Using immunoSEQ multiplex PCR, the repertoire was profiled, and TCRdb retains in-frame clones only, with some absent. The table shows over 250,000 clones, with around 90% occurring only once. This CDR3 is 11 amino acids long. Germline V CDR1 and CDR2: KGHSH, LQKENI. V lost 6 bases and J lost 4, with 6 bases in between. The TCR originated in a man aged 45-60 years with acute or convalescent COVID-19. This chain uses TRBV18 with TRBJ1-2; perhaps TRBD1 as D (5 bases). Sequencing input: peripheral blood. CDR3 in DNA: TGTGCCAGCTCGGGACTCTATGGCTACACCTTC. Residues: CASSGLYGYTF.